A single sample gave rise to the 22 T cell receptor beta chains below, sequenced in a study of long-term antiretroviral therapy in people with HIV. Survey-level resolution applied to immunoSEQ assay v3.0. Generated by immunoSEQ multiplex PCR, the TCRdb table keeps only in-frame clones and is missing some. This table has fewer than 20,000 clones, roughly four fifths appearing once. Sequencing was performed on unsorted PBMCs, taken about 2.4 years before starting antiretroviral therapy. Receptor source: a woman in her forties or fifties with HIV.

The rearrangement links TRBV5-6 to TRBJ2-3; D is unresolved. Germline CDR1 SGHDT, CDR2 YYEEEE. CDR3 length equals 12 residues. V lost 0 bases, J lost 3 bases, and 2 bases lay in between. CDR3 DNA sequence: TGTGCCAGCAGCTTGGAAACAGATACGCAGTATTTT. It yields the protein CASSLETDTQYF.

This clone was seen just once. The J gene is TRBJ2-1, the V gene TRBV30, with D possibly being TRBD1 (5 bases). Germline CDR1 GTSNPN, CDR2 SVGIG (reference sequence). CDR3 length: 14 residues. V was shortened by 0 bases and J by 8 bases, with 14 bases between the two germline ends. The CDR3: CAWSVGAYNYEQFF. CDR3 DNA: TGTGCCTGGAGTGTAGGGGCCTACAACTATGAGCAGTTCTTC.

The V and J genes are TRBV7-5 and TRBJ1-2; the table calls TRBD1, which could not be checked here. TRBV7-5 is termed a pseudogene. The CDR3 has 13 residues. DNA of the CDR3: TGTGCCAGCAGCCCGACAGGGGTCTATGGCTACACCTTC. This sequence encodes CASSPTGVYGYTF.

The rearrangement links TRBV9 to TRBJ1-2; D unclear. Per the germline V gene, CDR1 is SGDLS and CDR2 is YYNGEE. The CDR3 spans 14 residues. V shed 5 bases and J shed 1 base, with 12 bases lying between them. For the CDR3, the DNA is TGTGCCAGCAGGCAGGATCCTTATAACTATGGCTACACCTTC. It specifies CASRQDPYNYGYTF. The complete variable domain, with remaining parts taken from reference TRBV9 and TRBJ1-2, reads DSGVTQTPKHLITATGQRVTLRCSPRSGDLSVYWYQQSLDQGLQFLIQYYNGEERAKGNILERFSAQQFPDLHSELNLSSLELGDSALYFCASRQDPYNYGYTFGSGTRLTVV.

The chain uses TRBV5-5 and TRBJ1-2, with a weak D call TRBD1 (5 bases). The germline CDR1 and CDR2 sequences are SGHKS and YYEKEE (reference sequence). This CDR3 contains 16 residues. V lost 10 bases to trimming and J lost 4 bases, with 26 bases between them. The CDR3 sequence: CAGQPRPASTLYGYTF. The CDR3, as DNA: TGTGCCGGACAACCACGACCCGCTTCTACGCTCTATGGCTACACCTTC.

This chain joins TRBV6-1 and TRBJ1-2, with a weak D call TRBD1 (6 bases). The length of the CDR3 is 16 residues. Between the trimmed V and J ends, which lost 0 bases and 0 bases, there was a span of 11 bases. Per the germline V gene, CDR1 is MNHNS and CDR2 is SASEGT. The CDR3 sequence: CASSEAGTRSNYGYTF. CDR3 coding DNA: TGTGCCAGCAGTGAAGCCGGGACACGCTCTAACTATGGCTACACCTTC.

CDR3 sequence: CASSPTLNTEAFF. DNA for the CDR3: TGTGCCAGCAGCCCAACGTTGAACACTGAAGCTTTCTTT. This rearrangement joins TRBV7-8 to TRBJ1-1; D call uncertain. CDR1 and CDR2 (germline): SGHVS, FQNEAQ. This CDR3 is built from 13 residues. Between the trimmed V and J ends, which lost 5 bases and 0 bases, there was a span of 7 bases.

The table lists this clone with a few counts. This chain links TRBV6-5 with TRBJ1-4, with 9 bases identical to TRBD1. V was clipped by 8 bases and J by 7 bases; unmatched bases: 8. This CDR3 comprises 14 residues. Per the germline V gene, CDR1 is MNHEY and CDR2 is SVGAGI. CDR3 DNA: TGTGCCAGCCGGGGGACAGGGAAAGGTGAAAAACTGTTTTTT. It codes for CASRGTGKGEKLFF.

The V and J genes are TRBV7-7 and TRBJ2-2; the D gene is possibly TRBD2 (7 bases). The CDR3 has 17 residues. The V end lost 5 bases, the J end lost 2 bases, and 18 bases lay between the germline ends. The germline CDR1 and CDR2 sequences are SSHAT and FNYEAQ (reference sequence). This CDR3 is CASSKGGGFTNTGELFF. The CDR3 bases are TGTGCCAGCAGCAAAGGGGGGGGTTTCACCAACACCGGGGAGCTGTTTTTT.

The chain has TRBV10-3 and TRBJ2-5, with D possibly TRBD2 on 5 matching bases. CDR3 size: 15 residues. Trimming took 5 bases from V and 4 from J, leaving 17 bases between them. The germline V gene has CDR1 ENHRY and CDR2 SYGVKD. CDR3 loop: CAISPRLAQVETQYF. Here the CDR3 DNA reads TGTGCCATCAGTCCCCGGCTAGCCCAAGTAGAGACCCAGTACTTC.

This chain joins TRBV5-1 and TRBJ1-2, with unresolved D. Germline V CDR1 and CDR2: SGHRS, YFSETQ. V lost 2 bases to trimming and J lost 2 bases, with 4 bases between them. This CDR3 comprises 12 residues. CDR3: CASSLDNYGYTF. The CDR3 region has the DNA TGCGCCAGCAGCTTAGACAACTATGGCTACACCTTC.

This chain joins TRBV6-5 and TRBJ2-3, with D unclear. Trimming took 1 base from V and 4 from J, leaving 9 bases between them. The germline V gene encodes CDR1 MNHEY and CDR2 SVGAGI. The CDR3 extends over 14 amino acids. The CDR3 loop reads CASSYYRIADTQYF. CDR3 DNA: TGTGCCAGCAGTTACTATAGGATTGCAGATACGCAGTATTTT.

The rearrangement joins TRBV6-5 to TRBJ2-1; no clear D. The germline V gene has CDR1 MNHEY and CDR2 SVGAGI. The CDR3 is made up of 15 amino acids. V shed 2 bases and J shed 4 bases, with 12 bases lying between them. The CDR3 protein is CASSYGRSFYNEQFF. In DNA, the CDR3 is TGTGCCAGCAGTTACGGCAGGAGCTTTTACAATGAGCAGTTCTTC.

This CDR3 is CASNGGRGSNYGYTF. In DNA, the CDR3 is TGTGCCAGCAACGGAGGGAGGGGCTCCAACTATGGCTACACCTTC. This sequence joins TRBV2 and TRBJ1-2; a possible D gene is TRBD1 (5 bases). The V gene's germline CDR1 is SNHLY and CDR2 FYNNEI. Trimming took 7 bases from V and 2 from J, leaving 17 bases between them. The CDR3 has 15 amino acids.

The chain joins TRBV19 to TRBJ1-1; D not resolved. CDR1 LNHDA and CDR2 SQIVND come from the germline V gene (reference sequence). The CDR3 length is 13 residues. The V gene lost 10 bases and the J gene lost 10 bases, with 22 bases spanning the gap. The CDR3 here is CATVGQWVKGAFF. CDR3 DNA: TGTGCCACCGTCGGGCAGTGGGTAAAGGGAGCTTTCTTT.

The V call is TRBV6-1, the J call TRBJ2-3; 13 nucleotides agree with TRBD2. In germline, CDR1 is MNHNS, CDR2 SASEGT. Trimming removed 8 bases from V and 3 bases from J; junction bases left unmatched: 5. The CDR3 loop spans 15 amino acids. CDR3 region: CASGEGLAGTDTQYF. Here the CDR3 DNA reads TGTGCCAGCGGAGAGGGACTAGCGGGGACAGATACGCAGTATTTT.

The chain recombines TRBV6-1 with TRBJ2-7; 11 nucleotides agree with TRBD2. V trimming: 6 bases; J trimming: 3 bases; junction bases outside the gene matches: 7. The CDR3 has 15 amino acids. Germline CDR1 is MNHNS and CDR2 is SASEGT. CDR3 region: CASRPGTSGYYEQYV. CDR3 coding DNA: TGTGCCAGCAGGCCCGGGACTAGCGGATACTACGAGCAGTACGTC.

V and J are TRBV7-9 and TRBJ2-5; D is ambiguous. Germline values: CDR1 SEHNR, CDR2 FQNEAQ (reference sequence). The CDR3 extends over 12 amino acids. Trimming shortened V by 1 base and J by 8 bases, and 8 bases separated the two germline ends. The CDR3 DNA sequence: TGTGCCAGCAGCTTAGGTCTCTTTACCCAGTACTTC. Translating it yields CASSLGLFTQYF. The whole variable domain, remainder taken from reference TRBV7-9 and TRBJ2-5, is DTGVSQNPRHKITKRGQNVTFRCDPISEHNRLYWYRQTLGQGPEFLTYFQNEAQLEKSRLLSDRFSAERPKGSFSTLEIQRTEQGDSAMYLCASSLGLFTQYFGPGTRLLVL.

The chain has TRBV4-1 and TRBJ2-5; D possibly matches TRBD1 or TRBD2 (5 bases each). This CDR3 has 12 amino acids. V lost 3 bases, J lost 10 bases, and 12 bases lay in between. The germline gives CDR1 MGHRA, CDR2 YSYEKL. The CDR3 coding sequence is TGCGCCAGCAGCCAGGGACCCGGGGTCCAGTACTTC. It specifies CASSQGPGVQYF.

This clone was counted between two and nine times. The chain has TRBV5-1 and TRBJ1-6; the D gene is possibly TRBD1 (5 bases). The CDR3 spans 16 residues. Trimming cost V 4 bases and J 7 bases, with 18 bases left between them. CDR1 and CDR2 from the germline V gene are SGHRS and YFSETQ. The CDR3: CASSGGRLAGNSPLHF. The DNA for the CDR3 is TGCGCCAGCAGCGGAGGGAGGTTAGCAGGGAATTCACCCCTCCACTTT.

V gene TRBV7-6 combines with J gene TRBJ1-1; no clear D gene. This CDR3 comprises 15 residues. CDR1 and CDR2 from the germline V gene are SGHVS and FNYEAQ. V lost 1 base and J 1 base, leaving 10 bases between the germline ends. The CDR3 coding sequence is TGTGCCAGCAGCTTAGTAGCGGCAGGGAACACTGAAGCTTTCTTT. It translates to CASSLVAAGNTEAFF.

The chain recombines TRBV30 with TRBJ2-6, with a possible D match to TRBD1 (6 bases). The length of the CDR3 is 17 residues. Germline V gene sequence: CDR1 GTSNPN, CDR2 SVGIG (reference sequence). Trimming cost V 0 bases and J 0 bases, with 12 bases left between them. CDR3 coding DNA: TGTGCCTGGAGTGTGAAGGGGGTAGCCTCTGGGGCCAACGTCCTGACTTTC. This translates into CAWSVKGVASGANVLTF.